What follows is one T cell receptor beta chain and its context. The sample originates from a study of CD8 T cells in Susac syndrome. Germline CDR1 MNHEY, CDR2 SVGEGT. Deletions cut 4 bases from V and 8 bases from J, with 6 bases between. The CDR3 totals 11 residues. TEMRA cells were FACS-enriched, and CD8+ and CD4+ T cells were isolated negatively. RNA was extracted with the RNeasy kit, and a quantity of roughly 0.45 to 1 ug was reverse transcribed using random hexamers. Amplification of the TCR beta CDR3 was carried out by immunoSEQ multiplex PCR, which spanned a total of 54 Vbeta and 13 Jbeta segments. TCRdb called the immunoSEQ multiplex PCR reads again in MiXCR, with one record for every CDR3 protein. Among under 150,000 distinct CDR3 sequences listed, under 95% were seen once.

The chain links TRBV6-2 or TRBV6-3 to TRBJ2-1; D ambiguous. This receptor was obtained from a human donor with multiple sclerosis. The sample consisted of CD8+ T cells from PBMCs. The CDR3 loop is CASSFGDEQFF. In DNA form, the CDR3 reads TGTGCCAGCAGTTTCGGAGATGAGCAGTTCTTC.